This T cell receptor (beta chain) was captured by sequencing in a study of T-cell reconstitution after alpha-beta-depleted transplantation in children. Whole-study results and caveats: Surviving recipient T cells and thymic progenitors underlay high day-60 TCRbeta diversity in some patients. Newly produced T cells mostly accounted for T-cell counts and diversity one year post-transplant. About two months after transplant, alpha-beta T cells reportedly came from several hundred expanded graft clones.

In the case of this clonotype: Antigen unknown.

For TCRbeta, the library was prepared with unique molecular identifiers. TCRdb passed the PCR reads through MiXCR, listing each CDR3 protein once. The sample lists around 100,000 distinct CDR3 sequences, 10% occurring once. Germline V gene data show CDR1 as LGHDT and CDR2 as YNNKEL (reference sequence). This CDR3 has 16 residues. V lost 5 bases and J 0 bases, leaving 17 bases between the germline ends. The chain has TRBV3-1 and TRBJ2-7; a possible D gene is TRBD2 (5 bases). Sequenced material: PBMCs, taken before TCRalphabeta/CD19-depleted stem cell transplant. The receptor was isolated from a boy younger than 10 with acute lymphoblastic leukemia, due to receive a stem cell transplant. The DNA of the CDR3 is TGTGCCAGCAGCTTTTTAACACGGGCGGGCTCCTACGAGCAGTACTTC. Translation gives CASSFLTRAGSYEQYF.